This TCR beta chain was observed in a study of T-cell memory formation after mild COVID-19. The study's findings and limits: The authors did not confirm SARS-CoV-2 specificity of second-wave clones peaking day 37. Clones which contracted sat mainly in CM and EM if CD4+, and in EMRA if CD8+.

Germline CDR1 SGHRS, CDR2 YFSETQ. This CDR3 comprises 16 residues. The V and J ends lost 3 bases and 3 bases respectively, with 15 bases between them. Libraries for TCRalpha and TCRbeta carried sample barcodes and unique molecular identifiers via 5'RACE. TCRdb re-called the 5' RACE reads with MiXCR, one entry per CDR3 protein. This table holds under 250,000 distinct CDR3 sequences, over 9.5% found once. This clonotype was observed a handful of times. Its specificity is not known. The sequence was obtained from a man aged 18 to 30 who had mild COVID-19 (a few samples of this study predate the infection). Cell type and time point are not known. Sequencing input: PBMCs or a T cell subset sorted from them (not recorded which). V gene TRBV5-1 combines with J gene TRBJ2-2; D possibly uses TRBD1 or TRBD2 (5 bases each). The CDR3: CASSSSGTGHTGELFF. The CDR3 DNA reads TGCGCCAGCAGCTCATCCGGGACGGGGCACACCGGGGAGCTGTTTTTT.